Each of the 13 T cell receptor beta chains below was sequenced from the same sample in a study of cytomegalovirus exposure and HLA in healthy donors. Assay used: immunoSEQ multiplex PCR; TCRdb lists only in-frame clones, some missing. The sample has 60,000 to 90,000 clones, over 80% seen once. The sequenced sample was PBMCs. All receptors come from a man aged 30-40 years in good health and CMV-seronegative.

The genes are TRBV30 and TRBJ1-6; the D gene is possibly TRBD1 (5 bases). This CDR3 has 18 amino acids. The V gene lost 4 bases and the J gene lost 9 bases, with 28 bases spanning the gap. Per germline, CDR1 GTSNPN and CDR2 SVGIG (reference sequence). DNA of the CDR3: TGTGCCTGGAAACACCGGCAGGGCCGCTTCTTCGCCGCTTCACCCCTCCACTTT. Its translation: CAWKHRQGRFFAASPLHF. The full variable domain, with the rest looked up from reference TRBV30 and TRBJ1-6, is SQTIHQWPATLVQPVGSPLSLECTVEGTSNPNLYWYRQAAGRGLQLLFYSVGIGQISSEVPQNLSASRPQDRQFILSSKKLLLSDSGFYLCAWKHRQGRFFAASPLHFGNGTRLTVT.

This chain connects TRBV11-3 to TRBJ2-1; D not certain. The CDR3 extends over 13 amino acids. The V and J ends lost 3 bases and 8 bases respectively, with 11 bases between them. Germline assignment: CDR1 SGHNT and CDR2 YENEEA. The CDR3 DNA is TGTGCCAGCAGCTTTACCAACAGAGATGAGCAGTTCTTC. This codes for CASSFTNRDEQFF.

The J gene is TRBJ1-2, the V gene TRBV7-9; 9 bases align to TRBD1. The CDR3 has 14 amino acids. Germline V gene lookup returns CDR1 SEHNR and CDR2 FQNEAQ (reference sequence). The ends lost 1 base at V and 6 bases at J; junction bases unmatched: 3. The CDR3 loop reads CASSLGRDRDGYTF. The CDR3 bases are TGTGCCAGCAGCTTAGGGCGGGACAGGGATGGCTACACCTTC.

In its sample, this clone was seen a few times. The V gene is TRBV14, the J gene TRBJ1-1; the D is unclear. Germline V gene data show CDR1 as SGHDN and CDR2 as FVKESK. V was trimmed by 4 bases and J by 4 bases, leaving 10 bases between them. The CDR3 loop spans 13 amino acids. This CDR3 reads CASSRLEGTEAFF. In DNA, the CDR3 is TGTGCCAGCAGCCGCCTCGAGGGCACTGAAGCTTTCTTT.

V gene TRBV5-4 combines with J gene TRBJ1-1; 7 nucleotides agree with TRBD1. This CDR3 is built from 15 residues. Trimming took 5 bases from V and 7 from J; bases not matched to a gene: 14. Germline values: CDR1 SGHNT, CDR2 YYREEE (reference sequence). CDR3 DNA: TGTGCCAGCAGTATTGGGGGACAGAGTTTTAATGAAGCTTTCTTT. Encoded protein: CASSIGGQSFNEAFF.

The gene calls are TRBV5-1 and TRBJ1-3, with 7 bases aligning to TRBD1. The CDR3 contains 17 residues. CDR1 and CDR2 from the germline V gene are SGHRS and YFSETQ. The V and J ends lost 4 bases and 0 bases, in that order; junction bases with no gene match: 10. The CDR3 coding sequence is TGCGCCAGCAGCCCCTCTTGGGACAGCTCCTCTGGAAACACCATATATTTT. Protein: CASSPSWDSSSGNTIYF.

The V call is TRBV19, the J call TRBJ1-2; TRBD1 matches 8 bases. The CDR3 has 14 residues. J was trimmed by 5 bases and V by 3 bases; bases with no gene match: 5. Looked up from germline, CDR1 is LNHDA and CDR2 is SQIVND (reference sequence). CDR3 region: CASSIDRGGYGYTF. CDR3 DNA: TGTGCCAGTAGTATCGACAGGGGCGGGTATGGCTACACCTTC.

The rearrangement uses TRBV4-1 and TRBJ2-3; D call uncertain. Trimming stripped 4 bases from V and 6 bases from J, with 17 bases between. Germline-derived CDR1 and CDR2 are MGHRA and YSYEKL. This CDR3 has 15 amino acids. The CDR3 region is CASSPSRVVGDTQYF. As DNA, the CDR3 is TGCGCCAGCAGCCCCTCACGGGTGGTTGGGGATACGCAGTATTTT.

J is TRBJ1-1 and V is TRBV7-8; 9 bases match TRBD1. J gave up 5 bases and V 5 bases, and 3 bases lay outside the gene matches. CDR1 and CDR2 (germline): SGHVS, FQNEAQ. This CDR3 region has 13 residues. This chain's CDR3 is CASSAGQGTEAFF. The DNA of the CDR3 is TGTGCCAGCAGCGCGGGACAGGGAACTGAAGCTTTCTTT. The full variable domain, completed using reference TRBV7-8 and TRBJ1-1, is GAGVSQSPRYKVAKRGQDVALRCDPISGHVSLFWYQQALGQGPEFLTYFQNEAQLDKSGLPSDRFFAERPEGSVSTLKIQRTQQEDSAVYLCASSAGQGTEAFFGQGTRLTVV.

This clone has a single count. CDR3 nucleotide sequence: TGTGCCAGTAGTATTAGTTCAGGGGCGCCCAATGAGCAGTTCTTC. Its translation: CASSISSGAPNEQFF. The chain is built from TRBV19 and TRBJ2-1, with D perhaps matching TRBD1 (6 bases). The germline V and J ends were trimmed by 3 bases and 6 bases, with 15 bases remaining between them. CDR3 length: 15 amino acids. Germline assignment: CDR1 LNHDA and CDR2 SQIVND (reference sequence).

J is TRBJ2-2 and V is TRBV25-1, with D possibly being TRBD2 (5 bases). The CDR3 spans 15 residues. Looked up from germline, CDR1 is MGHDK and CDR2 is SYGVNS. V lost 8 bases to trimming and J lost 1 base, with 14 bases between them. The CDR3 here is CASAPAGKNTGELFF. The DNA of the CDR3 is TGTGCCAGCGCCCCGGCGGGCAAGAACACCGGGGAGCTGTTTTTT.

CDR3 bases: TGTGCCAGCAGTTATACGGGGCCGGGAGAGCCCCAGCATTTT. Encoded protein: CASSYTGPGEPQHF. The V and J genes are TRBV6-6 and TRBJ1-5; D possibly corresponds to TRBD1 (5 bases). Looked up from germline, CDR1 is MNHNY and CDR2 is SVGAGI (reference sequence). Trimming took 3 bases from V and 8 from J, leaving 14 bases between them. CDR3 length: 14 residues.

The rearrangement uses TRBV6-5 and TRBJ1-1; perhaps TRBD1 as D (6 bases). Germline V lookup: CDR1 MNHEY, CDR2 SVGAGI. This CDR3 spans 15 amino acids. Between the trimmed V and J ends, which lost 6 bases and 0 bases, there was a span of 14 bases. For the CDR3, the DNA is TGTGCCAGCAGACCATTCACAGGGCTGAACACTGAAGCTTTCTTT. Translating it yields CASRPFTGLNTEAFF.